In this sample, the clone carrying this TCR beta chain turned up many times. This sample is part of a study of T-cell reconstitution after alpha-beta-depleted transplantation in children. Using unique molecular identifiers, the investigators prepared the TCRbeta library. MiXCR, applied by TCRdb to the PCR reads, yields one record per CDR3 protein. The table includes about 460,000 distinct CDR3 sequences, under 15% detected once. The CDR3 totals 15 residues. Germline lookup yields CDR1 SGHRS and CDR2 YFSETQ. V shed 5 bases and J 6 bases; nucleotides not matched to a gene: 13. The sample consisted of PBMCs from the stem cell graft donor, taken from the stem cell graft. This TCR was recovered from a human donor who donated a stem cell graft to a child with combined immunodeficiency. The chain is built from TRBV5-1 and TRBJ2-7; 8 nucleotides align to TRBD1. The CDR3 loop reads CASRDRVDLVGEQYF. As DNA, the CDR3 is TGCGCCAGCAGGGACAGGGTTGATTTAGTGGGCGAGCAGTACTTC.